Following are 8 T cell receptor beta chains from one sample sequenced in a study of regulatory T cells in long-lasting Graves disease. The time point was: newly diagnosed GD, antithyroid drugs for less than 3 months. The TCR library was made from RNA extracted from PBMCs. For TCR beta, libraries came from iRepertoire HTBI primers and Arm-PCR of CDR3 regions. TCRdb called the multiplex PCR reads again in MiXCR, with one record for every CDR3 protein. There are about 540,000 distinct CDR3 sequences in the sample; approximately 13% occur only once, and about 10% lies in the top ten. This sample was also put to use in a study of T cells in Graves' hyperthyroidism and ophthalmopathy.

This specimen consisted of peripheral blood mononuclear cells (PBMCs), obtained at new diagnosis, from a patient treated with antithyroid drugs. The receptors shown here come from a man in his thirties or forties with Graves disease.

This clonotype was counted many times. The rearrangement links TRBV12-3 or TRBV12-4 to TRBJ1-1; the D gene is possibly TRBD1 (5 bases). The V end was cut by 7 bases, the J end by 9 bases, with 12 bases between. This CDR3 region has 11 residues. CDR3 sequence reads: CASTWGGKAFF. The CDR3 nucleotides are TGTGCCAGCACCTGGGGGGGGAAAGCTTTCTTT.

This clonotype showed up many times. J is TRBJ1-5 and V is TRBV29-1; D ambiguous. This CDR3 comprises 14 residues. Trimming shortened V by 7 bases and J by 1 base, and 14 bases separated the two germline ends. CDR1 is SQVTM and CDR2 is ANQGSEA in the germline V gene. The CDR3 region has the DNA TGCAGCGCGTCGGGAGGCCGGAGCAATCAGCCCCAGCATTTT. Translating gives CSASGGRSNQPQHF. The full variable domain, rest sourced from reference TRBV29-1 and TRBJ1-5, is SAVISQKPSRDICQRGTSLTIQCQVDSQVTMMFWYRQQPGQSLTLIATANQGSEATYESGFVIDKFPISRPNLTFSTLTVSNMSPEDSSIYLCSASGGRSNQPQHFGDGTRLSIL.

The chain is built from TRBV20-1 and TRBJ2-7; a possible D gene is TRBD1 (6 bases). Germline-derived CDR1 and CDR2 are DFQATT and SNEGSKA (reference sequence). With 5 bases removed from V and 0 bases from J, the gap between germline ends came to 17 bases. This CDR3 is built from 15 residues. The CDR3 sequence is CSAGIRQDFSYEQYF. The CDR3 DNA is TGCAGTGCTGGAATCCGACAGGACTTCTCCTACGAGCAGTACTTC.

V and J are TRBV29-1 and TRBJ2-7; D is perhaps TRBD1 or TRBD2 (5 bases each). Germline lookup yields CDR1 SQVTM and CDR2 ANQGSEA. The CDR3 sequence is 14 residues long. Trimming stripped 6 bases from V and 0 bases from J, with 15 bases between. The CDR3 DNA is TGCAGCGTCGCCACCGGGACCAGCTCCTACGAGCAGTACTTC. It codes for CSVATGTSSYEQYF.

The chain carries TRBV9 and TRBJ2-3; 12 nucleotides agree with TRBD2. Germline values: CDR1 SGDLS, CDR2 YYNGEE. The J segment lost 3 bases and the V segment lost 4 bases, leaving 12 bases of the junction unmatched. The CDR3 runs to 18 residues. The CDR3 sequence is CASSNSARGTSGTDTQYF. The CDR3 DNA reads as TGTGCCAGCAGCAACTCCGCGAGGGGGACTAGCGGGACAGATACGCAGTATTTT.

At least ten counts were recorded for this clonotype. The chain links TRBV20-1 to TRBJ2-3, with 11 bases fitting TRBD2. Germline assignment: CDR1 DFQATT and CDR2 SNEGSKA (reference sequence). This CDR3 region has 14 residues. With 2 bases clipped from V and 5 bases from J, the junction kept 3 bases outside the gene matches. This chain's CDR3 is CSARLAGGIDTQYF. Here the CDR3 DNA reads TGCAGTGCTAGACTAGCGGGAGGTATAGATACGCAGTATTTT.

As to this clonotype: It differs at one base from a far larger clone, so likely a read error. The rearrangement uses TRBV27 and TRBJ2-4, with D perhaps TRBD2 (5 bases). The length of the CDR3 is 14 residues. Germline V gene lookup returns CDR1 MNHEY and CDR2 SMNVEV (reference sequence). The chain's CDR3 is CASGPSRWVYERFF. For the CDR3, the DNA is TGTGCCAGCGGCCCTTCCCGGTGGGTTTATGAGCGGTTCTTC.

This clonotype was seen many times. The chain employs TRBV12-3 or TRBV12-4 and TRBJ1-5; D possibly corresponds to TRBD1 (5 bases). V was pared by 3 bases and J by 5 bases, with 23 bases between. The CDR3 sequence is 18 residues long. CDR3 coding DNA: TGTGCCAGCAGTTTGGGGGTGGGGATGGGGTTCGGGGATCAGCCCCAGCATTTT. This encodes CASSLGVGMGFGDQPQHF.